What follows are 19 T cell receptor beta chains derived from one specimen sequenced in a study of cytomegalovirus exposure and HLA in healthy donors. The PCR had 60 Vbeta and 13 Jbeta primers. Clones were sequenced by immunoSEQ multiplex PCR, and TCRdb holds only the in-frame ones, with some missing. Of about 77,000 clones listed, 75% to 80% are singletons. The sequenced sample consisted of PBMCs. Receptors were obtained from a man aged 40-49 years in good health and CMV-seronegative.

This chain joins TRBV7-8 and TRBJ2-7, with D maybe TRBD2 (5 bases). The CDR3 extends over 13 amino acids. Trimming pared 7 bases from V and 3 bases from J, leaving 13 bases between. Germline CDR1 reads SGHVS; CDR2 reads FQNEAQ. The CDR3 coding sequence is TGTGCCAGCAATGAGGGAATGGGCTACGAGCAGTACTTC. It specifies CASNEGMGYEQYF.

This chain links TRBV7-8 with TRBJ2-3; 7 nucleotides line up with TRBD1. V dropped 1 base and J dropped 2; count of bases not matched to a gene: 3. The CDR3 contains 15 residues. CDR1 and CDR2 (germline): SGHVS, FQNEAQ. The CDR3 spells CASSLEGQITDTQYF. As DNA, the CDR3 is TGTGCCAGCAGCTTAGAGGGACAGATCACAGATACGCAGTATTTT.

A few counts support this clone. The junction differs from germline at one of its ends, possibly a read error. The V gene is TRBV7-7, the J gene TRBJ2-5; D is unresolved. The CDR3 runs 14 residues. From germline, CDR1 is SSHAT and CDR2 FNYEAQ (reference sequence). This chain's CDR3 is CASSLEARQETQYF. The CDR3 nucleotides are TGTGCTAGCAGCTTAGAAGCTCGGCAAGAGACCCAGTACTTC.

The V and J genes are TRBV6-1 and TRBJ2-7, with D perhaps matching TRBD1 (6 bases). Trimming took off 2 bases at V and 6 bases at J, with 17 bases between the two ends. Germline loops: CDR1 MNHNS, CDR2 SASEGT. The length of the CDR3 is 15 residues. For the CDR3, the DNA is TGTGCCAGCAGTGAAATTTCAGGGGATGTCCTCGAGCAGTACTTC. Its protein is CASSEISGDVLEQYF.

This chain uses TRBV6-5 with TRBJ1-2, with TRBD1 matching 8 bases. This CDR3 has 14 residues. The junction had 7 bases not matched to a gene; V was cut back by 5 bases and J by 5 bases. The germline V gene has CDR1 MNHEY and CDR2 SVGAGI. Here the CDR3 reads CASSRYRGEYGYTF. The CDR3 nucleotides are TGTGCCAGCAGTCGATACAGGGGGGAATATGGCTACACCTTC.

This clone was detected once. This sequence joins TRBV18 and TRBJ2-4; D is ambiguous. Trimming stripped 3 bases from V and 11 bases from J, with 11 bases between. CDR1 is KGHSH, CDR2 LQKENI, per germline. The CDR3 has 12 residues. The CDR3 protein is CASSPSSKFQYF. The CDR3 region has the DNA TGTGCCAGCTCACCGTCAAGCAAATTTCAGTACTTC. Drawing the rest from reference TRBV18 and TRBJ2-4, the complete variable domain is NAGVMQNPRHLVRRRGQEARLRCSPMKGHSHVYWYRQLPEEGLKFMVYLQKENIIDESGMPKERFSAEFPKEGPSILRIQQVVRGDSAAYFCASSPSSKFQYFGAGTRLSVL.

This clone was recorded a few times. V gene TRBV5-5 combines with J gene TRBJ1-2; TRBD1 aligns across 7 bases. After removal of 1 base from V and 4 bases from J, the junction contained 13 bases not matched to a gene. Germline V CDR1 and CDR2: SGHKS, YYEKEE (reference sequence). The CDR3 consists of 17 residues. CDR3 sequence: CASSLLPDREGSYGYTF. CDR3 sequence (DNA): TGTGCCAGCAGCTTGCTCCCCGACAGGGAAGGGTCCTATGGCTACACCTTC. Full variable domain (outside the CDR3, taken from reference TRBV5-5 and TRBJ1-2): DAGVTQSPTHLIKTRGQQVTLRCSPISGHKSVSWYQQVLGQGPQFIFQYYEKEERGRGNFPDRFSARQFPNYSSELNVNALLLGDSALYLCASSLLPDREGSYGYTFGSGTRLTVV.

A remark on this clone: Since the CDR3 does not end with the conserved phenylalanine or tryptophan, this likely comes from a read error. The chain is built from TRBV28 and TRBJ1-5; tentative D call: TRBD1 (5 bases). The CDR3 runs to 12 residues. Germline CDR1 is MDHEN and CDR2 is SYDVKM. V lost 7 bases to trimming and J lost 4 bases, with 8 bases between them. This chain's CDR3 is CASKTANQPQHV. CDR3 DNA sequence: TGTGCCAGCAAGACAGCAAATCAGCCCCAGCATGTT.

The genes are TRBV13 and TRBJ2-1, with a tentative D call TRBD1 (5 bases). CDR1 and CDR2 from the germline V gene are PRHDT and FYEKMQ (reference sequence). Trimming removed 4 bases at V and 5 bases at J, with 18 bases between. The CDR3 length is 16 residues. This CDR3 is CASSSYVQGLDNEQFF. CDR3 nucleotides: TGTGCCAGCAGCTCCTACGTGCAGGGATTAGACAATGAGCAGTTCTTC. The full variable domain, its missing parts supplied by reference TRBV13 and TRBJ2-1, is AAGVIQSPRHLIKEKRETATLKCYPIPRHDTVYWYQQGPGQDPQFLISFYEKMQSDKGSIPDRFSAQQFSDYHSELNMSSLELGDSALYFCASSSYVQGLDNEQFFGPGTRLTVL.

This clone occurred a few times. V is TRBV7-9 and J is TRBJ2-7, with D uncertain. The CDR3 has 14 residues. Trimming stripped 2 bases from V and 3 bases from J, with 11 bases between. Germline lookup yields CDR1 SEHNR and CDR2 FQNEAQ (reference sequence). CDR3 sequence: CASSLNEFHYEQYF. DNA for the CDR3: TGTGCCAGCAGCTTAAATGAGTTCCACTACGAGCAGTACTTC.

The CDR3 is CASTIGGSGANVLTF. DNA for the CDR3: TGTGCCAGTACCATAGGGGGATCTGGGGCCAACGTCCTGACTTTC. The chain links TRBV19 to TRBJ2-6; tentative D call: TRBD1 (6 bases). CDR3 length equals 15 residues. Between the trimmed V and J ends, which lost 7 bases and 1 base, there was a span of 11 bases. The germline V gene encodes CDR1 LNHDA and CDR2 SQIVND (reference sequence).

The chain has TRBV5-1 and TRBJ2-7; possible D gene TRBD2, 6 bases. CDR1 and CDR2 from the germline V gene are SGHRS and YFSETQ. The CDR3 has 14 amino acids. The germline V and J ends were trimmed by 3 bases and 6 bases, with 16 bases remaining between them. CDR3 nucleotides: TGCGCCAGCAGCTCCCTAGTAGCGGACCTCGAGCAGTACTTC. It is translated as CASSSLVADLEQYF.

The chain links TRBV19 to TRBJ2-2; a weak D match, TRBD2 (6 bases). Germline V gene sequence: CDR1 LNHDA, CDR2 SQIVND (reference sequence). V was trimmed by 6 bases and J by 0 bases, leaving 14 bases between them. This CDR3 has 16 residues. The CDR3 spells CASSPFSGANTGELFF. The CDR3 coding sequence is TGTGCCAGTAGCCCCTTTAGCGGAGCGAACACCGGGGAGCTGTTTTTT.

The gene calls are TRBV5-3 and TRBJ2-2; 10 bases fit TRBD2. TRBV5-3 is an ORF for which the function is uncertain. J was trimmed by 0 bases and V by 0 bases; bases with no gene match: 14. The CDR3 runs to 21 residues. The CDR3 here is CARSLGSSGRKKYANTGELFF. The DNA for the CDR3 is TGTGCCAGAAGCTTGGGGTCTAGCGGGAGAAAAAAGTACGCGAACACCGGGGAGCTGTTTTTT.

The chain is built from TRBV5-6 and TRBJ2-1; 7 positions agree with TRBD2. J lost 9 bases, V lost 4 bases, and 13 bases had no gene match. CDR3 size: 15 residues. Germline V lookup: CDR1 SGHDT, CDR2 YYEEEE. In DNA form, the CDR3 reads TGTGCCAGCAGCCTACGCCGGACTAGTACTCGTGAGCAGTTCTTC. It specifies CASSLRRTSTREQFF.

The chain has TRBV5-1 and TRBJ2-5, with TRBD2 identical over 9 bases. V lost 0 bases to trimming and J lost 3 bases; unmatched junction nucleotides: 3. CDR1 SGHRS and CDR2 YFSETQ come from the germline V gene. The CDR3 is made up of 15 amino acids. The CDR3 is CASSLASSGKETQYF. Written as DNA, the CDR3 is TGCGCCAGCAGCTTGGCCTCTAGCGGGAAAGAGACCCAGTACTTC.

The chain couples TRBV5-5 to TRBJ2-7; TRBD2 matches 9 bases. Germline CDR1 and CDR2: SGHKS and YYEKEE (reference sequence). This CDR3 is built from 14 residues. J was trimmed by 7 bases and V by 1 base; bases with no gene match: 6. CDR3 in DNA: TGTGCCAGCAGCTTGATTAGCGGGAGTCGTGAGCAGTACTTC. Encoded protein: CASSLISGSREQYF.

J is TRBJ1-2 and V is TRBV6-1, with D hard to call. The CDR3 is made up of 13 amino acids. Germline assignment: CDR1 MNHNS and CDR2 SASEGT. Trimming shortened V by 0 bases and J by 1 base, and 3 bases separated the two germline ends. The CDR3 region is CASSEASNYGYTF. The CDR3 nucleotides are TGTGCCAGCAGTGAAGCTAGTAACTATGGCTACACCTTC.

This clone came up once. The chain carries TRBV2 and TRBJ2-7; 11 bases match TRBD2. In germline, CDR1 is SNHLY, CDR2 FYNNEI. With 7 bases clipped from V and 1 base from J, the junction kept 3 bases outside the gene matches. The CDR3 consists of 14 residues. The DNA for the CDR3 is TGTGCCAGCAAGGGGACTAGCGGATCCTACGAGCAGTACTTC. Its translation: CASKGTSGSYEQYF.